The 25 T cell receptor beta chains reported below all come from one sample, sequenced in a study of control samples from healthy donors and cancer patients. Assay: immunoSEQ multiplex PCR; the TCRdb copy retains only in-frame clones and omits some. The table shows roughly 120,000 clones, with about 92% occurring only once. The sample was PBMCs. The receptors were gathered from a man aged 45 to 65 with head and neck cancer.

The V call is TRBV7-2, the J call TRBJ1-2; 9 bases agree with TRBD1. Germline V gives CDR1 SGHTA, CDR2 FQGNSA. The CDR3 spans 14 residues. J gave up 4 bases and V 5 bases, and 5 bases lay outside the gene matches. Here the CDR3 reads CASSLPGQGYGYTF. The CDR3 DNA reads TGTGCCAGCAGCCTCCCGGGACAGGGCTATGGCTACACCTTC.

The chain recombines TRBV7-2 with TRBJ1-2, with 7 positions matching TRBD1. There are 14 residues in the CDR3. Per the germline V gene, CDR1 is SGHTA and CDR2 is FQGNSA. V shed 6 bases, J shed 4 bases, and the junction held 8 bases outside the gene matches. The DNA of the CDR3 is TGTGCCAGCAGTGGTGGGGGACAGTCCTATGGCTACACCTTC. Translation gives CASSGGGQSYGYTF.

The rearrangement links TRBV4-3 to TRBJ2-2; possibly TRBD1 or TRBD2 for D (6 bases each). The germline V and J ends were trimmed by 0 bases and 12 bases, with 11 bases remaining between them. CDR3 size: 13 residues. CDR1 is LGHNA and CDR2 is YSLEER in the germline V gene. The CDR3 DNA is TGCGCCAGCAGCCAAGATCAGGGGAGGAAGCTGTTTTTT. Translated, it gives CASSQDQGRKLFF.

CDR3 nucleotides: TGTGCCAGCAGCCGGACGAGGAGGTTTCGGATCCGCACAGATACGCAGTATTTT. Translation gives CASSRTRRFRIRTDTQYF. This chain joins TRBV11-2 and TRBJ2-3; a possible D gene is TRBD2 (5 bases). The CDR3 has 18 residues. CDR1 and CDR2 (germline): SGHAT, FQNNGV. V lost 5 bases to trimming and J lost 1 base, with 22 bases between them.

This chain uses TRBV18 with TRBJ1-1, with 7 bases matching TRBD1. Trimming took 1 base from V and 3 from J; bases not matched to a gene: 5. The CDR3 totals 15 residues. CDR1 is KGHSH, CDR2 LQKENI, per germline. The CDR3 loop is CASSPQRTGDTEAFF. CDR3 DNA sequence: TGTGCCAGCTCACCACAAAGGACAGGTGACACTGAAGCTTTCTTT.

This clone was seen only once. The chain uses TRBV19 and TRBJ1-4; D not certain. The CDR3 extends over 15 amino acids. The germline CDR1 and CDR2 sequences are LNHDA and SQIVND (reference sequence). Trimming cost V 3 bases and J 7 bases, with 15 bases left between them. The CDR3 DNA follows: TGTGCCAGTAGTATTTTGGACCCCTCCGGTGAAAAACTGTTTTTT. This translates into CASSILDPSGEKLFF.

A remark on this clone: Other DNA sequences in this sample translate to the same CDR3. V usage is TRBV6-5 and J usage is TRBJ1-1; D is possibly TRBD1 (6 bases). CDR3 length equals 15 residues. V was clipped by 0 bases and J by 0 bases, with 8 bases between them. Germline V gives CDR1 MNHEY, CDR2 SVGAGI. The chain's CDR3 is CASSYSQGLNTEAFF. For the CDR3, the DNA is TGTGCCAGCAGTTACTCACAGGGCTTGAACACTGAAGCTTTCTTT.

The DNA for the CDR3 is TGTGCTAGTGCGATCTTGGGGGACAGGGCTGCCCAGTACTTC. It translates to CASAILGDRAAQYF. This sequence joins TRBV12-5 and TRBJ2-5; 9 nucleotides agree with TRBD1. The trim removed 7 bases at V and 9 bases at J, leaving 12 bases unmatched. In germline, CDR1 is LGHNT, CDR2 FRNRAP. CDR3 size: 14 residues.

CDR3 sequence reads: CASSERGSGGFETQYF. The CDR3 DNA reads as TGTGCCAGCAGTGAACGAGGTAGCGGGGGGTTTGAGACCCAGTACTTC. V gene TRBV25-1 combines with J gene TRBJ2-5, with TRBD2 matching over 10 bases. Germline-derived CDR1 and CDR2 are MGHDK and SYGVNS. V trimming: 2 bases; J trimming: 5 bases; junction bases outside the gene matches: 8. The CDR3 sequence is 16 residues long.

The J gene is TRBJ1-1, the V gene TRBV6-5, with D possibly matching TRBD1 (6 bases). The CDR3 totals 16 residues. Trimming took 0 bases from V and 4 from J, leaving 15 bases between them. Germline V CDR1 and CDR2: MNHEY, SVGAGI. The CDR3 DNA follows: TGTGCCAGCAGTTACTCGTTAGGGGGGCTGTCCACTGAAGCTTTCTTT. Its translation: CASSYSLGGLSTEAFF.

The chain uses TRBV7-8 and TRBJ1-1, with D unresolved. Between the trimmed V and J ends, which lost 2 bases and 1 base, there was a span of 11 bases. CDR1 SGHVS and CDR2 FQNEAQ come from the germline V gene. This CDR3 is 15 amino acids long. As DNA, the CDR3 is TGTGCCAGCAGCTTAAATTTTCGAGGGAACACTGAAGCTTTCTTT. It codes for CASSLNFRGNTEAFF.

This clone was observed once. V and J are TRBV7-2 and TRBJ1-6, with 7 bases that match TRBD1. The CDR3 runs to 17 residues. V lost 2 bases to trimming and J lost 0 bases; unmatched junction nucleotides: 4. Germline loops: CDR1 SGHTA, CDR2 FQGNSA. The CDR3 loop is CASSLYRGISYNSPLHF. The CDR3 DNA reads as TGTGCCAGCAGCTTATACAGGGGAATCTCCTATAATTCACCCCTCCACTTT.

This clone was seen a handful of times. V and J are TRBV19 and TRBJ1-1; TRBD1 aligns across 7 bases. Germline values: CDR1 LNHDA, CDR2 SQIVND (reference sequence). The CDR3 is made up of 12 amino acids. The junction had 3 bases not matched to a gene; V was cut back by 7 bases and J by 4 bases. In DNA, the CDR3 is TGTGCCAGTATGGCAGGGGGCACTGAAGCTTTCTTT. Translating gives CASMAGGTEAFF. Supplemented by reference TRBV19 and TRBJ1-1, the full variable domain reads DGGITQSPKYLFRKEGQNVTLSCEQNLNHDAMYWYRQDPGQGLRLIYYSQIVNDFQKGDIAEGYSVSREKKESFPLTVTSAQKNPTAFYLCASMAGGTEAFFGQGTRLTVV.

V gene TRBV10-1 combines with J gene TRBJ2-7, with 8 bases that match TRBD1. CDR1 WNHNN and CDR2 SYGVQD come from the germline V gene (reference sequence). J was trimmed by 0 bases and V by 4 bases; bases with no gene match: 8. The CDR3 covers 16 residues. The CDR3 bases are TGCGCCAGCAGTGCTAGCAGGGGGCATAGCTCCTACGAGCAGTACTTC. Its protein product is CASSASRGHSSYEQYF.

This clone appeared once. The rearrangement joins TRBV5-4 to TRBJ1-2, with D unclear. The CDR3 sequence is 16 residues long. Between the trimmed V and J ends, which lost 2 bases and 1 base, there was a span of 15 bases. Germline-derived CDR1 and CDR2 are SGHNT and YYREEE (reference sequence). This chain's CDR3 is CASSFPLGGVNYGYTF. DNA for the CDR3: TGTGCCAGCAGCTTCCCTCTTGGCGGGGTTAACTATGGCTACACCTTC.

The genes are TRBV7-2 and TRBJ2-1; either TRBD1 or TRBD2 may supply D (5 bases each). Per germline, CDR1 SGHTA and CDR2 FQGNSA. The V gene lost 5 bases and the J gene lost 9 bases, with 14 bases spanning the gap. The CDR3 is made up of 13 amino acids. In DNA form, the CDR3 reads TGTGCCAGCAGCCCACCGGCAGGGACTGAGCAGTTCTTC. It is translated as CASSPPAGTEQFF.

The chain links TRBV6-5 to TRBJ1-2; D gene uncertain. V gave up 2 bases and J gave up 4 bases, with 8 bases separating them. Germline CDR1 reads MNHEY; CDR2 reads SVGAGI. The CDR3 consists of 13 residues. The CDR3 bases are TGTGCCAGCAGTTACAAACGTGGCTATGGCTACACCTTC. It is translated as CASSYKRGYGYTF.

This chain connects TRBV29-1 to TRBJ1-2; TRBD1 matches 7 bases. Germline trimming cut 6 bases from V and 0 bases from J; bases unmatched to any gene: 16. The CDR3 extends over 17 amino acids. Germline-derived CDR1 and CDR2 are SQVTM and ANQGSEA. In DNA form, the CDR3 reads TGCAGCGTATTCCTCAGGGACAGCCCTGTCACTAACTATGGCTACACCTTC. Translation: CSVFLRDSPVTNYGYTF.

For the CDR3, the DNA is TGTGCCAGCAGCCAAGTGGCTAGCGGGGGCAACAATGAGCAGTTCTTC. As protein: CASSQVASGGNNEQFF. V usage is TRBV3-1 (or the pseudogene TRBV3-2) and J usage is TRBJ2-1; the match to TRBD2 covers 10 bases. Germline V gene sequence: CDR1 LGHDT, CDR2 YNNKEL (reference sequence). V lost 1 base to trimming and J lost 5 bases; unmatched junction nucleotides: 5. The CDR3 extends over 16 amino acids.

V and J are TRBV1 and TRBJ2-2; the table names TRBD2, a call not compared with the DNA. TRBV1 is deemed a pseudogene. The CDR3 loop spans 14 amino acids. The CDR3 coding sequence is TGCACCAGCAGCCCTTGGTACTATTCCGGGGAGCTGTTTTTT. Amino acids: CTSSPWYYSGELFF.

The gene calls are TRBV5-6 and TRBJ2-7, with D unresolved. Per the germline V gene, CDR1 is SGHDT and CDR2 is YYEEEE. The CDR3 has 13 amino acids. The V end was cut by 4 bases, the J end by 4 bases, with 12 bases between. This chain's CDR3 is CASSLDRVYEQYF. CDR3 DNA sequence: TGTGCCAGCAGCCTAGATCGGGTGTACGAGCAGTACTTC.

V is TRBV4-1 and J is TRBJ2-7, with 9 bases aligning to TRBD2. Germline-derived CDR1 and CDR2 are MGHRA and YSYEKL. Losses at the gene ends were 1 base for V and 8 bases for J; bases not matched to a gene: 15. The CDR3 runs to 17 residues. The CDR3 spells CASSQVLAGPKGPKQYF. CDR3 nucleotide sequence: TGCGCCAGCAGCCAAGTCCTAGCGGGGCCGAAGGGTCCCAAGCAGTACTTC.

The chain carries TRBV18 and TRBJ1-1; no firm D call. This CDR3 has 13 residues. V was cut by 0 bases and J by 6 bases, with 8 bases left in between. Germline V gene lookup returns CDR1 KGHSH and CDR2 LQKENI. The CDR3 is CASSPPNGAEAFF. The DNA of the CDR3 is TGTGCCAGCTCACCACCTAACGGGGCTGAAGCTTTCTTT.

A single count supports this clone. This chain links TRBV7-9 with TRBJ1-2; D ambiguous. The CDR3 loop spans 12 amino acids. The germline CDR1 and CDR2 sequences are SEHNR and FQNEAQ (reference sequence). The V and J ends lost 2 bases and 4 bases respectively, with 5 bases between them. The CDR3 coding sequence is TGTGCCAGCAGCTTAAATCTCTATGGCTACACCTTC. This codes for CASSLNLYGYTF.

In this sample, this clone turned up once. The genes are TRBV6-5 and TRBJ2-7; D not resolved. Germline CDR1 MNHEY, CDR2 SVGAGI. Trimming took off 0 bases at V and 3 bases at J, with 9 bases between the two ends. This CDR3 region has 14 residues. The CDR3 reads CASSYSRQFYEQYF. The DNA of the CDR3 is TGTGCCAGCAGTTACTCGCGGCAGTTCTACGAGCAGTACTTC.